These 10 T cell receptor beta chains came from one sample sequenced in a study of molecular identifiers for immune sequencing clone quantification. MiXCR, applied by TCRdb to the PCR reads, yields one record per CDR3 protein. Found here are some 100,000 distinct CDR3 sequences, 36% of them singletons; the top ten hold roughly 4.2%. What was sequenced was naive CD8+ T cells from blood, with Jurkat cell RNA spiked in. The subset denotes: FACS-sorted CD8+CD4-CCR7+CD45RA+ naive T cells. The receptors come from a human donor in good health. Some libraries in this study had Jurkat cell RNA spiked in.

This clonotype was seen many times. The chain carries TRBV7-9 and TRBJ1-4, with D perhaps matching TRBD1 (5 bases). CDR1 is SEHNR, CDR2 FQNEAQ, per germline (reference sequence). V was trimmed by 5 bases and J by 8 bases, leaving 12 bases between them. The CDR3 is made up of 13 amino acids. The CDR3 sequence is CASSPGTEEKLFF. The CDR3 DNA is TGTGCCAGCAGCCCGGGGACCGAAGAAAAACTGTTTTTT. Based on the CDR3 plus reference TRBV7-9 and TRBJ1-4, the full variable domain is DTGVSQNPRHKITKRGQNVTFRCDPISEHNRLYWYRQTLGQGPEFLTYFQNEAQLEKSRLLSDRFSAERPKGSFSTLEIQRTEQGDSAMYLCASSPGTEEKLFFGSGTQLSVL.

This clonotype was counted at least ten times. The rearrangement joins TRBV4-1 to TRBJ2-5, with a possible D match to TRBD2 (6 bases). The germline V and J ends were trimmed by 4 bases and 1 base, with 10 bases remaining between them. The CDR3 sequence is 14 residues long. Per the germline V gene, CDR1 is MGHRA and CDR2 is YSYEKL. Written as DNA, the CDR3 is TGCGCCAGCAGCCTGCTGGGGGGCCAAGAGACCCAGTACTTC. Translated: CASSLLGGQETQYF.

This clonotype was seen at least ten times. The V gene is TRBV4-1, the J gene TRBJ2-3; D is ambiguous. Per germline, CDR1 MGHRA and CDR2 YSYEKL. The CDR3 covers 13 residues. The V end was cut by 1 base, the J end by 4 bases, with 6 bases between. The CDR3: CASSQALPDTQYF. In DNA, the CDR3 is TGCGCCAGCAGCCAAGCACTTCCAGATACGCAGTATTTT.

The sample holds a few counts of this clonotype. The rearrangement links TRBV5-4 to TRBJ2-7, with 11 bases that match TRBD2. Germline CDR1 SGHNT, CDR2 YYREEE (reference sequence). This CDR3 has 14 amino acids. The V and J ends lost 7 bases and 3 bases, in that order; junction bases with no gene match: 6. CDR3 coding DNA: TGTGCCAGCGGACTAGCGGGCGTACTCTACGAGCAGTACTTC. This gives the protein CASGLAGVLYEQYF.

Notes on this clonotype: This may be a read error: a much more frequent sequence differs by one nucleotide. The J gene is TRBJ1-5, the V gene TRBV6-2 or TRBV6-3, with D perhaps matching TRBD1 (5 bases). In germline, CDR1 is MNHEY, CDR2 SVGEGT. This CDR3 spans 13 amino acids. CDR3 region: CASTDSLNQPPHF. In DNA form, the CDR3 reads TGTGCCAGCACTGACAGCCTCAATCAGCCCCCGCATTTT.

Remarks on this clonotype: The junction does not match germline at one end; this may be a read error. The CDR3 sequence is CASTQRGSNEKLFF. The CDR3 DNA is TGCGCCAGCACCCAAAGGGGATCTAATGAAAAACTGTTTTTT. The chain couples TRBV4-3 to TRBJ1-4, with D possibly being TRBD1 (5 bases). Germline V CDR1 and CDR2: LGHNA, YSLEER. The CDR3 totals 14 residues.

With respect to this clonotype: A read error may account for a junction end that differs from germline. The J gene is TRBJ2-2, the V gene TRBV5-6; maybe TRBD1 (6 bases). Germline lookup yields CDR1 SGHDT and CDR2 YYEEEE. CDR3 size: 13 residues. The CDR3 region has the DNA TGTGCCAGCAGCTCGGAAGAACAGGGCAACGCGCTTTTT. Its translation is CASSSEEQGNALF.

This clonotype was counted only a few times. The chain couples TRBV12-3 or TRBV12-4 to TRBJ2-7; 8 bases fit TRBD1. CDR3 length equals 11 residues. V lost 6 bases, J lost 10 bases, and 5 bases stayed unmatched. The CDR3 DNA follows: TGTGCCAGCAGCCCAGGACAGGGACAGTACTTC. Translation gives CASSPGQGQYF.

The CDR3 region is CASGLLPGQLGEQYF. CDR3 bases: TGTGCCAGCGGACTCCTTCCGGGACAACTGGGCGAGCAGTACTTC. The chain couples TRBV6-2 or TRBV6-3 to TRBJ2-7, with a possible D match to TRBD1 (6 bases). Germline CDR1 is MNHEY and CDR2 is SVGEGT. V lost 8 bases and J 6 bases, leaving 23 bases between the germline ends. This CDR3 spans 15 amino acids.

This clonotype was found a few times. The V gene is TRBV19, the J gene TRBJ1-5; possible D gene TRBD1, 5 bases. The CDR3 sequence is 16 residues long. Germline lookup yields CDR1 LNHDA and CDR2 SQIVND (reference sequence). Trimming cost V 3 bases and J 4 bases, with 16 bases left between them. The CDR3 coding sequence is TGTGCCAGTAGTATGAGAGTGGGACCTCGGAATCAGCCCCAGCATTTT. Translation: CASSMRVGPRNQPQHF.